This T cell receptor beta chain was sequenced in a study of blood T cell repertoires in COVID-19. Study-wide context: Sites across the United States, Italy and Spain contributed samples from acute and convalescent COVID-19.

The CDR3 extends over 18 amino acids. Only in-frame clones appear in the TCRdb table, and some are missing; sequencing was by immunoSEQ multiplex PCR. The data contain some 200,000 clones, roughly 76% of them singletons. This clonotype was obtained from a woman in her thirties or forties with COVID-19, enrolled during active disease. This sequence joins TRBV1 and TRBJ2-1; the table's TRBD2 call for D was not verified on the DNA. TRBV1 is a pseudogene segment. Source material: peripheral blood. CDR3 sequence: CTSSHTFNGGGGYNEQFF. The CDR3 DNA follows: TGCACCAGCAGCCACACCTTTAACGGGGGAGGTGGGTACAATGAGCAGTTCTTC.